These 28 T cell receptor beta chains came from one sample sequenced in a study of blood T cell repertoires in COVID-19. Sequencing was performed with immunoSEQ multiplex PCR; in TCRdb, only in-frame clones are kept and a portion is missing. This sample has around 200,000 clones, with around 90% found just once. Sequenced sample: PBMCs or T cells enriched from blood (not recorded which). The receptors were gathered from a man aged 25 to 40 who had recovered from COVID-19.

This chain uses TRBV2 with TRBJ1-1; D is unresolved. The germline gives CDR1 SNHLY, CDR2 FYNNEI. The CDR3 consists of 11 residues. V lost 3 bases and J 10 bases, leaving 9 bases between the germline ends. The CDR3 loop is CASSEAARAFF. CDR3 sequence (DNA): TGTGCCAGCAGTGAGGCGGCAAGAGCTTTCTTT.

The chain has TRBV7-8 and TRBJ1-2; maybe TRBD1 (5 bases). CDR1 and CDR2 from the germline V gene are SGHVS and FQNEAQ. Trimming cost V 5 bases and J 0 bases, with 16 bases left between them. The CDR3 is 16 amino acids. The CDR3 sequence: CASSPSDSATNYGYTF. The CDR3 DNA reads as TGTGCCAGCAGCCCGTCAGACAGCGCGACTAACTATGGCTACACCTTC.

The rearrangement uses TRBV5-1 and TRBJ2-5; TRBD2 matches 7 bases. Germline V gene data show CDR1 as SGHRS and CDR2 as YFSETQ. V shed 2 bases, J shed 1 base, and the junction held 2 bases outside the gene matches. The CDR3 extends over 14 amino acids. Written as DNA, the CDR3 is TGCGCCAGCAGCTTCGGGGGGAGCCAAGAGACCCAGTACTTC. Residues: CASSFGGSQETQYF.

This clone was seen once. CDR3 region: CASSLLTSGEQETQYF. The DNA for the CDR3 is TGTGCCAGCAGCCTCCTAACCTCGGGGGAACAAGAGACCCAGTACTTC. The rearrangement links TRBV4-2 to TRBJ2-5, with D possibly being TRBD2 (6 bases). This CDR3 is built from 16 residues. Germline CDR1 LGHNA, CDR2 YNFKEQ. With 4 bases removed from V and 2 bases from J, the gap between germline ends came to 17 bases.

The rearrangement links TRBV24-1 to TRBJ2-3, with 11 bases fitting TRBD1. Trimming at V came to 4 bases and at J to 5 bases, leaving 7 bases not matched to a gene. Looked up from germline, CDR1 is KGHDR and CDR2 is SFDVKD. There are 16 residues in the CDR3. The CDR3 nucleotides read TGTGCCACCAGTGAGTACGGACAGGGGGCTTTAGATACGCAGTATTTT. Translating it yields CATSEYGQGALDTQYF.

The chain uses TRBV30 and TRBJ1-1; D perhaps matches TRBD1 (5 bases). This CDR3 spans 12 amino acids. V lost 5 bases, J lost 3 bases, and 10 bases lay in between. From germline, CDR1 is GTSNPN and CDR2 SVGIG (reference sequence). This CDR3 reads CAWGDRYTEAFF. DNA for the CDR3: TGTGCCTGGGGCGACAGATACACTGAAGCTTTCTTT.

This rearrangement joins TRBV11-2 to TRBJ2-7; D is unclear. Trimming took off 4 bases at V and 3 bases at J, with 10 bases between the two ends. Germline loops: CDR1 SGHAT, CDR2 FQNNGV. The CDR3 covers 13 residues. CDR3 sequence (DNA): TGTGCCAGCAGCTCAATTAGAAACTACGAGCAGTACTTC. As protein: CASSSIRNYEQYF.

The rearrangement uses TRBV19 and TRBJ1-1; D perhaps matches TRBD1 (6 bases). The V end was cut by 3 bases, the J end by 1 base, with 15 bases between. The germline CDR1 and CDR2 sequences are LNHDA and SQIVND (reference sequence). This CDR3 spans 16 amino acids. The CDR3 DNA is TGTGCCAGTAGTATCTTTATTGGACAGAAGAACACTGAAGCTTTCTTT. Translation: CASSIFIGQKNTEAFF.

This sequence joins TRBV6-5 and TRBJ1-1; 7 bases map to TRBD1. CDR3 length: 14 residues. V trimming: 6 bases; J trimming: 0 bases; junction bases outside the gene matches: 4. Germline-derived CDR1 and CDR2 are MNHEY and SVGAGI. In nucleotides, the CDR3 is TGTGCCAGCAGGGGGGGACAGCTGAACACTGAAGCTTTCTTT. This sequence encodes CASRGGQLNTEAFF.

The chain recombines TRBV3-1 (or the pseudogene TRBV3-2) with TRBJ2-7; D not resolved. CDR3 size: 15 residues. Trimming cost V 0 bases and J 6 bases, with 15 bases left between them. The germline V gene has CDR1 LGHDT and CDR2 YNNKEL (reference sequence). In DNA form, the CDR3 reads TGTGCCAGCAGCCAAGATGGCTCACAGAAGGTCGAGCAGTACTTC. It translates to CASSQDGSQKVEQYF.

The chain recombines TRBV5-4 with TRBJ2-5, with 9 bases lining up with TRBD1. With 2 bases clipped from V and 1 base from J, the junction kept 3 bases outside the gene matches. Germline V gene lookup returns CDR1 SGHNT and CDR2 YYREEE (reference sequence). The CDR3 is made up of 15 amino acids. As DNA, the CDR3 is TGTGCCAGCAGCTTTCCGGGACAGGGCCAAGAGACCCAGTACTTC. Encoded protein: CASSFPGQGQETQYF.

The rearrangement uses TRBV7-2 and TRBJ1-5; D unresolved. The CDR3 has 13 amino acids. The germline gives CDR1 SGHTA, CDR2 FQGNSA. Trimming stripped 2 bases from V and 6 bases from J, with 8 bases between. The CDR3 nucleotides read TGTGCCAGCAGCTTAAGAGATCTTCAGCCCCAGCATTTT. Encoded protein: CASSLRDLQPQHF.

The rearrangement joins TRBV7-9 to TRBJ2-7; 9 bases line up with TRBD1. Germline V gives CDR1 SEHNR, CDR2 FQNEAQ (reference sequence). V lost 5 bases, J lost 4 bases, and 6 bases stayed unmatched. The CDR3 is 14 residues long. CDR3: CASSRRDRVYEQYF. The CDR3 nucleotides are TGTGCCAGCAGCCGGAGGGACAGGGTGTACGAGCAGTACTTC.

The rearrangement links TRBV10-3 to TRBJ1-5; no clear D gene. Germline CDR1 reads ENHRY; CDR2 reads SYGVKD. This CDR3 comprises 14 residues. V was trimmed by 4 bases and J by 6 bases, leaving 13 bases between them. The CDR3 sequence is CAISGQAVGQPQHF. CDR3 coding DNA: TGTGCCATCAGTGGGCAGGCAGTGGGTCAGCCCCAGCATTTT.

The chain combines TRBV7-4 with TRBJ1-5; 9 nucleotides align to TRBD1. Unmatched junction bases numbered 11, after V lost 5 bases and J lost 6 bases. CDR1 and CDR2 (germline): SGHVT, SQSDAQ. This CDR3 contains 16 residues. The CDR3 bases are TGTGCCAGCAGCCCATACGGGACAGGGATAGTTCAGCCCCAGCATTTT. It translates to CASSPYGTGIVQPQHF.

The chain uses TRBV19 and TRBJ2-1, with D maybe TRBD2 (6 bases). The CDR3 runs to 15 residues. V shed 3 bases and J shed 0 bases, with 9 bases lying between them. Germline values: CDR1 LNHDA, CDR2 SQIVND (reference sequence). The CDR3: CASSIASVSYNEQFF. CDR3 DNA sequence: TGTGCCAGTAGTATCGCTAGCGTCTCCTACAATGAGCAGTTCTTC.

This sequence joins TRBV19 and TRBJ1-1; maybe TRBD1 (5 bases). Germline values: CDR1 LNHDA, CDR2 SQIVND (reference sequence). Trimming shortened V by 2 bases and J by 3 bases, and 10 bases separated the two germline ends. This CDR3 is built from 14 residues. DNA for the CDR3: TGTGCCAGTAGTATAACGGGGGAGGACACTGAAGCTTTCTTT. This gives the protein CASSITGEDTEAFF.

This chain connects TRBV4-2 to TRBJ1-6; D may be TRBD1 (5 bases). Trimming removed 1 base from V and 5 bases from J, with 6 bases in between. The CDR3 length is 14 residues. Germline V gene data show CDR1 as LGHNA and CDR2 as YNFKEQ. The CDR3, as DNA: TGTGCCAGCAGCCAAGGGGGCGATAATTCACCCCTCCACTTT. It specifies CASSQGGDNSPLHF.

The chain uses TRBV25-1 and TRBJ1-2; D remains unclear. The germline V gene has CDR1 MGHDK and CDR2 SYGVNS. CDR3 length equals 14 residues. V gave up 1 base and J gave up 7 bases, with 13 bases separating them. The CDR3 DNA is TGTGCCAGCAGTGAATTGGGGAGGGCTATTGGCTACACCTTC. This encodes CASSELGRAIGYTF.

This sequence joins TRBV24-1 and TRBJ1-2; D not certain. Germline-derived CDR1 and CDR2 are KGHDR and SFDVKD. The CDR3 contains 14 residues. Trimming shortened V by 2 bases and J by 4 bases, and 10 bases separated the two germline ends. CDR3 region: CATSDSRIGYGYTF. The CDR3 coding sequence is TGTGCCACCAGTGATTCTAGGATTGGCTATGGCTACACCTTC.

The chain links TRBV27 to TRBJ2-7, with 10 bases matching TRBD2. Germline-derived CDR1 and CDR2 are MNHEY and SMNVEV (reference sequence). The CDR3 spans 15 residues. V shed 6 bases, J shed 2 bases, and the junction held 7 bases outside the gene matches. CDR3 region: CASRLAGGNTYEQYF. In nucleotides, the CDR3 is TGTGCCAGCAGATTAGCGGGAGGAAACACCTACGAGCAGTACTTC.

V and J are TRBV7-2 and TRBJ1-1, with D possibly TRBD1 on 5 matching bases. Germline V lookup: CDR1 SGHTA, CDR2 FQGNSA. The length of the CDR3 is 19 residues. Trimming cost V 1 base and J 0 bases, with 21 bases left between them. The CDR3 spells CASSLVGRWGLRMNTEAFF. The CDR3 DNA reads TGTGCCAGCAGCTTAGTGGGACGGTGGGGACTGCGAATGAACACTGAAGCTTTCTTT.

CDR3 in DNA: TGTGCCAGCAGCGACCCCAGGGGGGTTGGGGCCAACGTCCTGACTTTC. Its protein product is CASSDPRGVGANVLTF. The V and J genes are TRBV9 and TRBJ2-6, with a weak D call TRBD1 (7 bases). Trimming took 3 bases from V and 3 from J, leaving 13 bases between them. Germline V CDR1 and CDR2: SGDLS, YYNGEE. This CDR3 spans 16 amino acids.

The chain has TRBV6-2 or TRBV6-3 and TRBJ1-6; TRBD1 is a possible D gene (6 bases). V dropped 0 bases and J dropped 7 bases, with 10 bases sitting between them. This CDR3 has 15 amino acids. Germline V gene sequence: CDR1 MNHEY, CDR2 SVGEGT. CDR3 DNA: TGTGCCAGCAGTTACTCAACAGGGAGAAATTCACCCCTCCACTTT. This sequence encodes CASSYSTGRNSPLHF.

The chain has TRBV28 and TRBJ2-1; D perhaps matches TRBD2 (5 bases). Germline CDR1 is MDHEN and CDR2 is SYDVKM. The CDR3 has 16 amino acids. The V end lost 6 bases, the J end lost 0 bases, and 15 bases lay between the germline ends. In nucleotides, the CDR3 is TGTGCCAGCAGCCCGGCAGGAGGAAGCTCCTACAATGAGCAGTTCTTC. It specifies CASSPAGGSSYNEQFF.

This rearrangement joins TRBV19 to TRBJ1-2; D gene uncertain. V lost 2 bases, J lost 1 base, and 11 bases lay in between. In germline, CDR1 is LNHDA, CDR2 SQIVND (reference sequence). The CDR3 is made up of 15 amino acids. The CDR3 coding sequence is TGTGCCAGTAGTATAAATTTTTGGAGTAACTATGGCTACACCTTC. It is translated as CASSINFWSNYGYTF.

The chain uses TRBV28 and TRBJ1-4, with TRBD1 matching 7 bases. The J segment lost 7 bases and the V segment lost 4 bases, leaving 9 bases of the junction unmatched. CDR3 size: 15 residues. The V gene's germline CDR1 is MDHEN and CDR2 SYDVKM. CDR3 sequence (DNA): TGTGCCAGCAGTTCCCCAGGGACAGAACTTGAAAAACTGTTTTTT. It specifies CASSSPGTELEKLFF.

The CDR3 reads CAISGQGENSPLHF. In DNA, the CDR3 is TGTGCCATCAGCGGACAGGGGGAAAATTCACCCCTCCACTTT. The chain uses TRBV10-3 and TRBJ1-6, with 10 positions matching TRBD1. J was trimmed by 7 bases and V by 6 bases; bases with no gene match: 3. This CDR3 spans 14 amino acids. Germline CDR1 is ENHRY and CDR2 is SYGVKD.